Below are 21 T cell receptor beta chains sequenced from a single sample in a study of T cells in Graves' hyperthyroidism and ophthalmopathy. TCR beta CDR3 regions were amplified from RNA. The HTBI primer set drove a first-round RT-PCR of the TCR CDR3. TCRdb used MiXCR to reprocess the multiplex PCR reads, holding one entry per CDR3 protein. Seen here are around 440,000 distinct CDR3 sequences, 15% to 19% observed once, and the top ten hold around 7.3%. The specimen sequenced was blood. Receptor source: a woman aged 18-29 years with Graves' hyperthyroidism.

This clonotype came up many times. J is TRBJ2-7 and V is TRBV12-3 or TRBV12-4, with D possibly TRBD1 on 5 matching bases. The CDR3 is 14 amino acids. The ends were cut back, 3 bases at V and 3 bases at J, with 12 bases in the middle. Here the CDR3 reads CASSFETAYYEQYF. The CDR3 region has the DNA TGTGCCAGCAGTTTTGAGACAGCCTACTACGAGCAGTACTTC.

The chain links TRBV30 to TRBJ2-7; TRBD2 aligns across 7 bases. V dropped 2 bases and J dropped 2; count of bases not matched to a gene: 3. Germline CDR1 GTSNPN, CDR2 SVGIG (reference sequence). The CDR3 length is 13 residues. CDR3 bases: TGTGCCTGGAGTCGGGGGGACCCCTACGAGCAGTACTTC. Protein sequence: CAWSRGDPYEQYF.

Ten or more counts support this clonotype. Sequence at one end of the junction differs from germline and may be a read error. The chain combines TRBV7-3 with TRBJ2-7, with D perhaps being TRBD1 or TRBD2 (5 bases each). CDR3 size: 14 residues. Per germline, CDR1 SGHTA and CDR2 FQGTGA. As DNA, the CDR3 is TGTGCCGGCAGCTTAACGGGACCGAGCTCCGAGCAGTACTTC. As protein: CAGSLTGPSSEQYF.

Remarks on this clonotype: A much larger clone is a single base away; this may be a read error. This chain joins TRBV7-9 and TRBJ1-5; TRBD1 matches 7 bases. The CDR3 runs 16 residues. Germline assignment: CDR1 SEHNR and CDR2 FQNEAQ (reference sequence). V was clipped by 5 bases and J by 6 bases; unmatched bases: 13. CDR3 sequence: CASSPAVGGDSQPQHF. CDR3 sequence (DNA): TGTGCCAGCAGCCCAGCTGTCGGGGGGGACAGTCAGCCCCAGCATTTT. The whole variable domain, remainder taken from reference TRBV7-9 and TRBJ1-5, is DTGVSQNPRHKITKRGQNVTFRCDPISEHNRLYWYRQTLGQGPEFLTYFQNEAQLEKSRLLSDRFSAERPKGSFSTLEIQRTEQGDSAMYLCASSPAVGGDSQPQHFGDGTRLSIL.

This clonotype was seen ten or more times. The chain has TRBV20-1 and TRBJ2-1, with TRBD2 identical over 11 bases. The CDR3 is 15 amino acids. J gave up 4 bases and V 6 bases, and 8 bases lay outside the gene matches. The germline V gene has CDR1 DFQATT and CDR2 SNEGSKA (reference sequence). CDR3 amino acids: CSARATSGGYNEQFF. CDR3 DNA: TGCAGTGCCCGAGCCACTAGCGGGGGATACAATGAGCAGTTCTTC.

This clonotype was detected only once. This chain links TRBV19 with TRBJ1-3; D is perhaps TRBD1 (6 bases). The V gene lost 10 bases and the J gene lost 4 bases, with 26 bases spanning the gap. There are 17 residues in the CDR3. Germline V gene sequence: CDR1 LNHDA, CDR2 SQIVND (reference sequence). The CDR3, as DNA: TGTGCCATACCCCCTCAGGGGACCCCAGGATCCGGAAACACCATATATTTT. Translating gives CAIPPQGTPGSGNTIYF.

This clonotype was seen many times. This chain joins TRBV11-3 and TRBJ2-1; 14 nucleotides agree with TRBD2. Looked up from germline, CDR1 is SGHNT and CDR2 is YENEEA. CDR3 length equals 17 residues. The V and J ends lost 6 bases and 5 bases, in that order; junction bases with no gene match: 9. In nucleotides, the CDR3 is TGTGCCAGCAGAATAGGACTAGCGGGAGGAGTCCACAATGAGCAGTTCTTC. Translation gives CASRIGLAGGVHNEQFF.

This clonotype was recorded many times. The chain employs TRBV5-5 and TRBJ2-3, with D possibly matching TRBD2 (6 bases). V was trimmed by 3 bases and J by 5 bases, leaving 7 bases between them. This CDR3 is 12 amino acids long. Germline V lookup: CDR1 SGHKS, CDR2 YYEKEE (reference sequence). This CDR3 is CASSSGVDTQYF. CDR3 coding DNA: TGTGCCAGCAGCTCGGGGGTAGATACGCAGTATTTT.

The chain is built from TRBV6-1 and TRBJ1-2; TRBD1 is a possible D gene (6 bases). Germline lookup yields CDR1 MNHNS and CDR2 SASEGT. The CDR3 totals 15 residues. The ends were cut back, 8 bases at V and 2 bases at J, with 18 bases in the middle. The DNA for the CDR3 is TGTGCCAGCGGAAGGGCAGCAGGGGACAACTATGGCTACACCTTC. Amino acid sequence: CASGRAAGDNYGYTF.

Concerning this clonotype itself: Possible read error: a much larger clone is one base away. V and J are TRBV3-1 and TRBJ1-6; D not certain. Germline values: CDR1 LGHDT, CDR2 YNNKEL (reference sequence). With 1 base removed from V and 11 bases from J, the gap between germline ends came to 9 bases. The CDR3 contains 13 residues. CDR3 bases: TGTGCCAGCAGCCAAGCTCCTGAGCCACCCCTCCACTTT. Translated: CASSQAPEPPLHF.

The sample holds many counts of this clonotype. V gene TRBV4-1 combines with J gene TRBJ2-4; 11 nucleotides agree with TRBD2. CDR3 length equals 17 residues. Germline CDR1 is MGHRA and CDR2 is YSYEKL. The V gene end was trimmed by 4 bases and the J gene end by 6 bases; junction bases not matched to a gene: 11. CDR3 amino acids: CASSPSLAGGLRNIQYF. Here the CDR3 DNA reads TGCGCCAGCAGCCCATCCTTAGCGGGAGGGCTCAGAAACATTCAGTACTTC.

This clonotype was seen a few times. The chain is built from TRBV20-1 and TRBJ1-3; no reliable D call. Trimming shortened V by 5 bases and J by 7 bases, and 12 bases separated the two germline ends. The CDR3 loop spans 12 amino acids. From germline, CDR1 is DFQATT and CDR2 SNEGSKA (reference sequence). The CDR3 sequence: CSARRPPNTIYF. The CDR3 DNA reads TGCAGTGCTCGCCGGCCTCCTAACACCATATATTTT.

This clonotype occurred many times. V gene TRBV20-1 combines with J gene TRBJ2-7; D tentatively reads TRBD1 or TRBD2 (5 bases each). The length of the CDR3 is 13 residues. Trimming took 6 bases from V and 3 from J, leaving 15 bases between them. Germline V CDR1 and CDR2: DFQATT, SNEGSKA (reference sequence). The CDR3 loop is CSADVGDGYEQYF. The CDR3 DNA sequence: TGCAGTGCCGACGTGGGGGATGGCTACGAGCAGTACTTC.

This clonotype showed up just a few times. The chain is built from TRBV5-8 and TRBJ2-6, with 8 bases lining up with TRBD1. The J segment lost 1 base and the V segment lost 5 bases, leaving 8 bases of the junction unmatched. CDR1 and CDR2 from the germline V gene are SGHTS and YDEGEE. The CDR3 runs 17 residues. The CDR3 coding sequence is TGTGCCAGCAGGGAAGACAGGGGTCGGTCTGGGGCCAACGTCCTGACTTTC. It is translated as CASREDRGRSGANVLTF.

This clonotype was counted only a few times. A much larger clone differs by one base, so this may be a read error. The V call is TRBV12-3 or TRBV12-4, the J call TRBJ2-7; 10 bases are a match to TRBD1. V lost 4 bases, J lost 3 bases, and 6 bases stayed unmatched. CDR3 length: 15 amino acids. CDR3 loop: CASSSPGQGFYEQYF. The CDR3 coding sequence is TGTGCCAGCAGTTCACCGGGACAGGGGTTCTACGAGCAGTACTTC.

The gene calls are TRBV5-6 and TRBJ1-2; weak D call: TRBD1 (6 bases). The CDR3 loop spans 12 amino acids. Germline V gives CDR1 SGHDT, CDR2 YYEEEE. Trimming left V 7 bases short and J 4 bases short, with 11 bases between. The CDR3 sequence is CASADSGYGYTF. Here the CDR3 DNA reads TGTGCCAGCGCGGACAGCGGCTATGGCTACACCTTC.

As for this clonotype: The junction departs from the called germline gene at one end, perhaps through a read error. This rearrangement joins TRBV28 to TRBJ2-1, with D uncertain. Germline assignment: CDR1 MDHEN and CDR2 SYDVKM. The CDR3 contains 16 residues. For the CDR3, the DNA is TGTGCCAGCAGTTTATTTGGATTTCGCTCCTACAATGAGCAGTCCTTC. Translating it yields CASSLFGFRSYNEQSF.

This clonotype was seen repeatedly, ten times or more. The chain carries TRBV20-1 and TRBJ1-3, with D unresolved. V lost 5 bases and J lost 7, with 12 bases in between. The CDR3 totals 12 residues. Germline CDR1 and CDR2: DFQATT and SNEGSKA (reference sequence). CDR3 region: CSAPTDVNTIYF. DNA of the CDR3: TGCAGTGCTCCGACGGACGTGAACACCATATATTTT.

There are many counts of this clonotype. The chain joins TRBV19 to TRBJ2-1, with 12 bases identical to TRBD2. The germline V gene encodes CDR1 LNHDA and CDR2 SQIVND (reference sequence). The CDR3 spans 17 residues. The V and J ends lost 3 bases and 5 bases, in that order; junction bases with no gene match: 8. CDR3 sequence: CASSMGLAGTLNNEQFF. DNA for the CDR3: TGTGCCAGTAGTATGGGACTAGCGGGCACTTTGAACAATGAGCAGTTCTTC.

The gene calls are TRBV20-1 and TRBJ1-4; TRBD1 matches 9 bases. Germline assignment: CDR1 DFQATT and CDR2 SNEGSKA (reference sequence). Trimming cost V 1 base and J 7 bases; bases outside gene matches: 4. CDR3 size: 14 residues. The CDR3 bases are TGCAGTGCTAGAGTGGGGACAGGGCCTGAAAAACTGTTTTTT. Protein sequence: CSARVGTGPEKLFF.

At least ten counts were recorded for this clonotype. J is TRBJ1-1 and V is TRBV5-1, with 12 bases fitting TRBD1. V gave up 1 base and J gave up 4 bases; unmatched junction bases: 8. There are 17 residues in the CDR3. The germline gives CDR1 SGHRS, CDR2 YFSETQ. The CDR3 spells CASSLPGTGGVRTEAFF. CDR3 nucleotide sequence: TGCGCCAGCAGCTTGCCCGGGACAGGGGGCGTTCGCACTGAAGCTTTCTTT. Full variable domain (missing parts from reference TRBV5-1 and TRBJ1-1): KAGVTQTPRYLIKTRGQQVTLSCSPISGHRSVSWYQQTPGQGLQFLFEYFSETQRNKGNFPGRFSGRQFSNSRSEMNVSTLELGDSALYLCASSLPGTGGVRTEAFFGQGTRLTVV.